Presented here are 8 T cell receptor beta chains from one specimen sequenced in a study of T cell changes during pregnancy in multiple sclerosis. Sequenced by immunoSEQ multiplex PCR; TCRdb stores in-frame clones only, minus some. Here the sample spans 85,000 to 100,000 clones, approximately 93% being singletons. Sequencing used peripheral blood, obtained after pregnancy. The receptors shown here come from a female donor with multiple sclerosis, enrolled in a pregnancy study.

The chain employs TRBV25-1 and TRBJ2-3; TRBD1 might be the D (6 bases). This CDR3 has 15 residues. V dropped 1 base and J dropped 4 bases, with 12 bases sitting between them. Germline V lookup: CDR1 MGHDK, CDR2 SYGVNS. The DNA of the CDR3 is TGTGCCAGCAGTGAATTAGGTACAGGGTCAGATACGCAGTATTTT. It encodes CASSELGTGSDTQYF.

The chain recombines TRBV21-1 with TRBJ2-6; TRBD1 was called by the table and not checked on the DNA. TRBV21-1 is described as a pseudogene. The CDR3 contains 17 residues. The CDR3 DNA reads TGTGCCAGCAGCAAAGGGGACAGCGACTCTGGGGCCAACGTCCTGACTTTC. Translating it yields CASSKGDSDSGANVLTF.

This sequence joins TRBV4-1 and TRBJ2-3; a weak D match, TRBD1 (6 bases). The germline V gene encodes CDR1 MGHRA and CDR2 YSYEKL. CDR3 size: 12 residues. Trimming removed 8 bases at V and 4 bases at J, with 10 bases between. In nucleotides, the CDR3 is TGCGCCAGCTCGGACAGCTCAGATACGCAGTATTTT. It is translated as CASSDSSDTQYF.

CDR3 protein: CASSLGQGAGTQYF. The CDR3, as DNA: TGTGCCAGCAGTTTAGGGCAGGGGGCTGGGACCCAGTACTTC. This chain links TRBV27 with TRBJ2-5, with 8 nucleotides matching TRBD1. The CDR3 is 14 amino acids. Germline CDR1 reads MNHEY; CDR2 reads SMNVEV (reference sequence). J was trimmed by 7 bases and V by 2 bases; bases with no gene match: 6.

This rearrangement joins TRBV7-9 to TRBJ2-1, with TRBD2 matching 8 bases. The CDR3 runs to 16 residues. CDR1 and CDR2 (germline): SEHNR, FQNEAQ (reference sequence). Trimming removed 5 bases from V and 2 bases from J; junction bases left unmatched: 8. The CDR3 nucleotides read TGTGCCAGCAGCCCCCTTAGCGGGGCCACCTACAATGAGCAGTTCTTC. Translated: CASSPLSGATYNEQFF.

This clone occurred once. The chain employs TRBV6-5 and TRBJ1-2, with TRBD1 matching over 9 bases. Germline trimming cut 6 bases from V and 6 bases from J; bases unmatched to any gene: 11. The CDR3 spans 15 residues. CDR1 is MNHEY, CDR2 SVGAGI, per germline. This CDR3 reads CASRRFRDRVDGYTF. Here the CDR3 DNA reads TGTGCCAGCAGACGATTCCGGGACAGGGTCGATGGCTACACCTTC.

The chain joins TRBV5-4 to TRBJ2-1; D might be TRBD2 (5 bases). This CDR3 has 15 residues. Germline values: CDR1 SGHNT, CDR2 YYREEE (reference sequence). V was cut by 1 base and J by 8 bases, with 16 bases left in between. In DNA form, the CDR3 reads TGTGCCAGCAGCTTGAAATACGAGGGCGAGGATGAGCAGTTCTTC. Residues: CASSLKYEGEDEQFF.

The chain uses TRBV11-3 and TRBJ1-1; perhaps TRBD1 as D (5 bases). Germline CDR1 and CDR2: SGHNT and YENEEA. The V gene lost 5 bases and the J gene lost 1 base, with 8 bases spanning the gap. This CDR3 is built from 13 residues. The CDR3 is CASSITGNTEAFF. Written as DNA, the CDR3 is TGTGCCAGCAGCATAACAGGGAACACTGAAGCTTTCTTT. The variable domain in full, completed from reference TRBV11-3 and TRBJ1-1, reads EAGVVQSPRYKIIEKKQPVAFWCNPISGHNTLYWYLQNLGQGPELLIRYENEEAVDDSQLPKDRFSAERLKGVDSTLKIQPAELGDSAVYLCASSITGNTEAFFGQGTRLTVV.